These 8 T cell receptor beta chains share one sample of origin, sequenced in a study of blood T cell repertoires in COVID-19. Some clones are missing from TCRdb's copy, which holds only in-frame ones; the method was immunoSEQ multiplex PCR. The profile covers under 200,000 clones, with over 75% appearing a single time and 8% to 13% taken by the ten largest. Sequenced: PBMCs or T cells enriched from blood (not recorded which). The receptors were gathered from a man in his fifties who had recovered from COVID-19.

The chain joins TRBV2 to TRBJ1-2; D remains unclear. CDR1 SNHLY and CDR2 FYNNEI come from the germline V gene. V was clipped by 3 bases and J by 7 bases, with 12 bases between them. The CDR3 is made up of 13 amino acids. CDR3 region: CASSDSGIGGYTF. DNA of the CDR3: TGTGCCAGCAGTGATTCGGGGATCGGTGGCTACACCTTC.

This chain joins TRBV9 and TRBJ2-1, with D unresolved. Trimming took 2 bases from V and 5 from J, leaving 8 bases between them. Germline CDR1 reads SGDLS; CDR2 reads YYNGEE. This CDR3 is built from 13 residues. The CDR3 DNA sequence: TGTGCCAGCAGCGTTCTAGTCGACAATGAGCAGTTCTTC. It translates to CASSVLVDNEQFF.

This rearrangement joins TRBV7-3 to TRBJ1-3; D is undetermined. The CDR3 runs 13 residues. Germline CDR1 is SGHTA and CDR2 is FQGTGA. V lost 2 bases and J 4 bases, leaving 6 bases between the germline ends. CDR3: CASSLLAGNTIYF. DNA of the CDR3: TGTGCCAGCAGCTTACTGGCCGGAAACACCATATATTTT.

J is TRBJ2-5 and V is TRBV19; TRBD1 is a possible D gene (5 bases). Germline assignment: CDR1 LNHDA and CDR2 SQIVND (reference sequence). The CDR3 covers 15 residues. Trimming took 2 bases from V and 4 from J, leaving 14 bases between them. The CDR3 region is CASSILGDRPETQYF. CDR3 DNA sequence: TGTGCCAGTAGTATATTGGGTGACAGACCAGAGACCCAGTACTTC.

This CDR3 reads CASSIGQGAETQYF. Here the CDR3 DNA reads TGTGCCAGTAGTATAGGACAGGGGGCGGAGACCCAGTACTTC. The V and J genes are TRBV19 and TRBJ2-5; 10 nucleotides agree with TRBD1. The ends lost 1 base at V and 5 bases at J; junction bases unmatched: 1. CDR3 size: 14 residues. Per the germline V gene, CDR1 is LNHDA and CDR2 is SQIVND (reference sequence).

The chain joins TRBV19 to TRBJ2-1, with 16 bases that match TRBD2. The CDR3 loop spans 17 amino acids. Per germline, CDR1 LNHDA and CDR2 SQIVND (reference sequence). After removal of 5 bases from V and 4 bases from J, the junction contained 5 bases not matched to a gene. The CDR3: CASSSGLAGGRYNEQFF. CDR3 DNA: TGTGCCAGTAGTTCGGGACTAGCGGGGGGGCGATACAATGAGCAGTTCTTC.

The chain is built from TRBV2 and TRBJ1-3, with unresolved D. V was clipped by 0 bases and J by 0 bases, with 9 bases between them. The germline V gene encodes CDR1 SNHLY and CDR2 FYNNEI. The CDR3 sequence is 16 residues long. The CDR3 spells CASSEAPITSGNTIYF. CDR3 coding DNA: TGTGCCAGCAGTGAAGCGCCTATCACCTCTGGAAACACCATATATTTT.

V gene TRBV7-7 combines with J gene TRBJ1-5; D gene ambiguous. The germline V gene encodes CDR1 SSHAT and CDR2 FNYEAQ (reference sequence). V was cut by 3 bases and J by 5 bases, with 8 bases left in between. The CDR3 has 13 residues. Here the CDR3 DNA reads TGTGCCAGCAGCTTGGGGAGGGATCAGCCCCAGCATTTT. Translating gives CASSLGRDQPQHF.